Listed below are T cell receptor beta chains from one sample, sequenced in a study. TCRdb processed the 5' RACE reads anew with MiXCR; each CDR3 protein has one entry. This sample yields some 57,000 distinct CDR3 sequences, of which approximately 17% are seen a single time; under 3% belongs to the top ten. Sequenced sample: naive CD4+ T cells sorted from blood. The receptors were gathered from a female donor with breast cancer. Both conserved end residues are part of each CDR3. The D gene is left open where the match is weak. Expanded clones get a size class; other rows say once, few or many, or leave the size out.

V: TRBV12-3/TRBV12-4
J: TRBJ1-1
D: TRBD1
size: -
CDR3: CASRIQGAQNTEAFF
DNA: TGTGCCAGCAGGATACAGGGGGCGCAGAACACTGAAGCTTTCTTT

V: TRBV7-2
J: TRBJ2-7
D: -
size: -
CDR3: CASSYGVTALNEQYF
DNA: TGTGCCAGCAGCTACGGGGTTACAGCCCTTAACGAGCAGTACTTC

V: TRBV6-5
J: TRBJ1-5
D: -
size: many
CDR3: CASSSRGVGLNQPQHF
DNA: TGTGCCAGCAGTTCGCGGGGAGTGGGTTTAAATCAGCCCCAGCATTTT

V: TRBV9
J: TRBJ2-7
D: -
size: few
CDR3: CASSVVWGSEQYF
DNA: TGTGCCAGCAGCGTAGTATGGGGAAGCGAGCAGTACTTC

V: TRBV5-1
J: TRBJ2-1
D: -
size: few
CDR3: CASSRRTGDEQFF
DNA: TGCGCCAGCAGCAGACGTACTGGCGATGAGCAGTTCTTC

V: TRBV5-1
J: TRBJ2-3
D: -
size: few
CDR3: CASSLDDRTDTQYF
DNA: TGCGCCAGCAGCTTGGATGACCGCACAGATACGCAGTATTTT

V: TRBV4-1
J: TRBJ1-1
D: TRBD1
size: -
CDR3: CASSQGWDRAEAFF
DNA: TGCGCCAGCAGCCAAGGATGGGACAGGGCTGAAGCTTTCTTT

V: TRBV7-9
J: TRBJ1-5
D: -
size: many
CDR3: CASSRGGLGVNQPQHF
DNA: TGTGCCAGCAGCCGAGGCGGCCTCGGAGTCAATCAGCCCCAGCATTTT

V: TRBV5-1
J: TRBJ1-4
D: TRBD1
size: few
CDR3: CASSSTYGTDLEKLFF
DNA: TGCGCCAGCAGCTCCACCTACGGGACAGATCTAGAAAAACTGTTTTTT

V: TRBV5-1
J: TRBJ2-5
D: -
size: -
CDR3: CASGQNRETQYF
DNA: TGCGCCAGCGGGCAGAATCGAGAGACCCAGTACTTC

V: TRBV7-8
J: TRBJ2-1
D: -
size: -
CDR3: CASSPNRGEQFF
DNA: TGTGCCAGCAGCCCCAACAGAGGTGAGCAGTTCTTC

V: TRBV5-1
J: TRBJ2-1
D: TRBD2
size: few
CDR3: CASSSGTSYNEQFF
DNA: TGCGCCAGCAGCTCCGGGACTAGCTACAATGAGCAGTTCTTC

V: TRBV20-1
J: TRBJ2-3
D: -
size: many
CDR3: CSATTTGGQSPPDTQYF
DNA: TGCAGTGCTACTACTACCGGGGGCCAATCCCCCCCAGATACGCAGTATTTT

V: TRBV29-1
J: TRBJ2-1
D: -
size: many
CDR3: CSVVPREQENEQFF
DNA: TGCAGCGTGGTCCCGAGGGAACAAGAGAATGAGCAGTTCTTC

V: TRBV4-2
J: TRBJ2-7
D: TRBD2
size: many
CDR3: CASSQDRLAGRFYEQYF
DNA: TGTGCCAGCAGCCAAGATCGCCTAGCGGGAAGGTTCTACGAGCAGTACTTC

V: TRBV4-2
J: TRBJ2-7
D: TRBD1
size: many
CDR3: CASSQGPGTGDNEQYF
DNA: TGTGCCAGCAGCCAAGGTCCCGGGACAGGGGACAACGAGCAGTACTTC

V: TRBV10-3
J: TRBJ2-4
D: -
size: many
CDR3: CAISTSGTRSTIAKNIQYF
DNA: TGTGCCATCAGTACTTCCGGTACCAGGTCAACTATAGCCAAAAACATTCAGTACTTC

V: TRBV4-1
J: TRBJ2-5
D: -
size: many
CDR3: CASSQGPLETQYF
DNA: TGCGCCAGCAGCCAAGGACCTTTAGAGACCCAGTACTTC

V: TRBV5-1
J: TRBJ2-7
D: TRBD2
size: few
CDR3: CASSSLAGAVYEQYF
DNA: TGCGCCAGCAGCTCACTAGCGGGAGCCGTCTACGAGCAGTACTTC

V: TRBV30
J: TRBJ1-1
D: -
size: -
CDR3: CASERRRGLMSTEAFF
DNA: TGTGCCTCGGAGCGGCGCAGGGGACTCATGAGCACTGAAGCTTTCTTT

V: TRBV6-2/TRBV6-3
J: TRBJ1-5
D: -
size: many
CDR3: CASTPIASAGNQPQHF
DNA: TGTGCCAGCACCCCAATCGCGTCGGCGGGCAATCAGCCCCAGCATTTT

V: TRBV7-7
J: TRBJ2-5
D: -
size: many
CDR3: CASSLHGQETQYF
DNA: TGTGCTAGCAGCTTACACGGACAAGAGACCCAGTACTTC

V: TRBV20-1
J: TRBJ2-7
D: -
size: -
CDR3: CSASYSLGRDSYEQYF
DNA: TGCAGTGCTAGTTACTCCCTTGGTCGGGACTCCTACGAGCAGTACTTC

V: TRBV7-2
J: TRBJ1-4
D: -
size: many
CDR3: CASSLGGLNEKLFF
DNA: TGTGCCAGCAGCTTAGGGGGCTTGAATGAAAAACTGTTTTTT

V: TRBV5-1
J: TRBJ2-7
D: -
size: few
CDR3: CASSFGTVYEQYF
DNA: TGCGCCAGCAGCTTTGGTACCGTCTACGAGCAGTACTTC

V: TRBV10-1
J: TRBJ1-1
D: -
size: once
CDR3: CASSDVRAGDEAFF
DNA: TGCGCCAGCAGTGATGTTAGAGCGGGGGATGAAGCTTTCTTT

V: TRBV11-2
J: TRBJ1-6
D: -
size: -
CDR3: CASSPGRYNSPLHF
DNA: TGTGCCAGCAGCCCAGGACGGTATAATTCACCCCTCCACTTT

V: TRBV12-3/TRBV12-4
J: TRBJ1-5
D: -
size: -
CDR3: CASSLSPGGQPQHF
DNA: TGTGCCAGCAGTTTATCCCCGGGGGGTCAGCCCCAGCATTTT

V: TRBV24-1
J: TRBJ2-1
D: -
size: -
CDR3: CATSDSQDLNEQFF
DNA: TGTGCCACCAGTGATTCGCAAGACTTGAATGAGCAGTTCTTC

V: TRBV12-3/TRBV12-4
J: TRBJ2-7
D: -
size: -
CDR3: CASSFGRTAEQYF
DNA: TGTGCCAGCAGTTTTGGTCGGACCGCAGAGCAGTACTTC

V: TRBV6-6
J: TRBJ1-2
D: -
size: many
CDR3: CASRKAETTYGYTF
DNA: TGTGCCAGCCGGAAGGCAGAAACTACCTATGGCTACACCTTC

V: TRBV2
J: TRBJ2-5
D: -
size: few
CDR3: CASSEGTGASSETQYF
DNA: TGTGCCAGCAGTGAAGGGACCGGAGCGTCTTCAGAGACCCAGTACTTC

V: TRBV5-1
J: TRBJ1-1
D: -
size: many
CDR3: CASKTNPASDTEAFF
DNA: TGCGCCAGCAAAACTAACCCCGCGAGTGACACTGAAGCTTTCTTT

V: TRBV5-1
J: TRBJ1-2
D: TRBD1
size: medium-sized
CDR3: CASSLLQGASNYGYTF
DNA: TGCGCCAGCAGCTTACTCCAGGGGGCTTCAAACTATGGCTACACCTTC

V: TRBV7-2
J: TRBJ1-5
D: -
size: -
CDR3: CASSLLGPNQPQHF
DNA: TGTGCCAGCAGCTTATTAGGCCCCAATCAGCCCCAGCATTTT

V: TRBV20-1
J: TRBJ2-7
D: TRBD2
size: -
CDR3: CSARWMGGGAYEQYF
DNA: TGCAGTGCTAGATGGATGGGCGGGGGGGCCTACGAGCAGTACTTC

V: TRBV7-3
J: TRBJ2-1
D: TRBD2
size: -
CDR3: CASSQGLAGGGEQFF
DNA: TGTGCCAGCAGTCAGGGACTAGCGGGAGGGGGTGAGCAGTTCTTC

V: TRBV20-1
J: TRBJ1-2
D: -
size: few
CDR3: CSAMNNYGYTF
DNA: TGCAGTGCTATGAACAACTATGGCTACACCTTC

V: TRBV5-6
J: TRBJ2-2
D: TRBD1
size: few
CDR3: CASSLNRGRTGELFF
DNA: TGTGCCAGCAGCCTCAACAGGGGCCGGACCGGGGAGCTGTTTTTT

V: TRBV12-3/TRBV12-4
J: TRBJ1-5
D: -
size: -
CDR3: CASSPTVGGGLNQPQHF
DNA: TGTGCCAGCAGTCCCACCGTAGGGGGGGGCCTCAATCAGCCCCAGCATTTT

V: TRBV20-1
J: TRBJ2-1
D: TRBD2
size: once
CDR3: CSARPHSGRTPYSEQFF
DNA: TGCAGTGCTAGACCTCATAGCGGGAGAACCCCCTACAGTGAGCAGTTCTTC

V: TRBV5-6
J: TRBJ1-1
D: -
size: -
CDR3: CASSLPGSQDAEAFF
DNA: TGTGCCAGCAGCTTGCCAGGGTCCCAGGACGCTGAAGCTTTCTTT

V: TRBV20-1
J: TRBJ1-2
D: TRBD1
size: many
CDR3: CSAPTGTYGYTF
DNA: TGCAGTGCTCCGACAGGGACGTATGGCTACACCTTC

V: TRBV2
J: TRBJ2-7
D: TRBD2
size: -
CDR3: CASRASGVFSYEQYF
DNA: TGTGCCAGCAGGGCTAGCGGGGTTTTCTCCTACGAGCAGTACTTC

V: TRBV6-1
J: TRBJ1-3
D: -
size: many
CDR3: CASSELSGVTIYF
DNA: TGTGCCAGCAGTGAATTATCAGGAGTCACCATATATTTT

V: TRBV20-1
J: TRBJ1-2
D: -
size: many
CDR3: CSAGGGRANYGYTF
DNA: TGCAGTGCTGGGGGGGGCAGGGCTAACTATGGCTACACCTTC

V: TRBV2
J: TRBJ1-1
D: -
size: -
CDR3: CASRSGLNTEAFF
DNA: TGTGCCAGCAGATCAGGGTTGAACACTGAAGCTTTCTTT

V: TRBV18
J: TRBJ1-5
D: -
size: -
CDR3: CASSKDGGVSNQPQHF
DNA: TGTGCCAGCTCAAAAGATGGGGGGGTTAGCAATCAGCCCCAGCATTTT

V: TRBV5-1
J: TRBJ1-2
D: -
size: few
CDR3: CTSSLDQGGGNYGYTF
DNA: TGCACCAGCAGCTTGGACCAGGGCGGTGGAAACTATGGCTACACCTTC

V: TRBV5-1
J: TRBJ2-7
D: TRBD1
size: -
CDR3: CASSLTGDGYEQYF
DNA: TGCGCCAGCAGCCTTACAGGGGACGGCTACGAGCAGTACTTC

V: TRBV20-1
J: TRBJ1-2
D: TRBD1
size: many
CDR3: CSAYRGVGDYGYTF
DNA: TGCAGTGCTTACAGGGGAGTAGGAGACTATGGCTACACCTTC

V: TRBV27
J: TRBJ2-7
D: TRBD2
size: few
CDR3: CASRGSQGSYEQYF
DNA: TGTGCCTCACGCGGGAGCCAGGGCTCCTACGAGCAGTACTTC